The next 9 T cell receptor beta chains were all read from a single sample in a study of beta chain features in type 1 diabetes. cDNA synthesis used the whole RNA isolate, giving expressed TCRB sequences. Clones were sequenced by immunoSEQ multiplex PCR, and TCRdb holds only the in-frame ones, with some missing. The sample contains 600,000 to 750,000 clones, roughly an eighth of which appear only once. Notes on the study in general: All four CD4+ subsets from Type 1 diabetes patients carried moderately but significantly shorter TCRB CDR3s.

Which antigens these TCRs recognize remains unknown. The sequenced sample consisted of naive CD4+ T cells from blood. The receptors originated from a man aged 25-40 years with type 1 diabetes.

The chain employs TRBV12-5 and TRBJ2-2; maybe TRBD2 (5 bases). V shed 0 bases and J shed 7 bases, with 12 bases lying between them. Germline CDR1 and CDR2: LGHNT and FRNRAP. The CDR3 runs to 15 residues. CDR3 bases: TGTGCTAGTGGTTTGGTACGGCCCGAGGGCGGGGAGCTGTTTTTT. As protein: CASGLVRPEGGELFF.

This rearrangement joins TRBV13 to TRBJ2-3; TRBD1 is a possible D gene (5 bases). Germline CDR1 PRHDT, CDR2 FYEKMQ (reference sequence). The CDR3 is 14 residues long. Trimming stripped 1 base from V and 1 base from J, with 6 bases between. The CDR3 region has the DNA TGTGCCAGCAGCTTAGACAGGCGCACAGATACGCAGTATTTT. It encodes CASSLDRRTDTQYF. The entire variable domain, with the rest obtained from reference TRBV13 and TRBJ2-3, is as follows: AAGVIQSPRHLIKEKRETATLKCYPIPRHDTVYWYQQGPGQDPQFLISFYEKMQSDKGSIPDRFSAQQFSDYHSELNMSSLELGDSALYFCASSLDRRTDTQYFGPGTRLTVL.

CDR3 DNA: TGTGCCAGCAGCCCGGGGACTAGCGACACAGATACGCAGTATTTT. Translating it yields CASSPGTSDTDTQYF. The chain has TRBV7-9 and TRBJ2-3, with 10 nucleotides matching TRBD2. With V trimmed by 5 bases and J by 2 bases, 4 bases remained unmatched. The CDR3 is made up of 15 amino acids. Germline V gene sequence: CDR1 SEHNR, CDR2 FQNEAQ (reference sequence).

The V and J genes are TRBV18 and TRBJ1-2; D is unclear. CDR1 and CDR2 from the germline V gene are KGHSH and LQKENI. The ends were cut back, 3 bases at V and 8 bases at J, with 16 bases in the middle. The CDR3 extends over 14 amino acids. The CDR3, as DNA: TGTGCCAGCTCACCGGGCAGCGCTGTGGCGGGCTACACCTTC. Its translation: CASSPGSAVAGYTF.

The table lists this clone with a few counts. The rearrangement links TRBV6-5 to TRBJ2-3; possible D gene TRBD1, 7 bases. Germline assignment: CDR1 MNHEY and CDR2 SVGAGI. The CDR3 runs 16 residues. The V end was cut by 3 bases, the J end by 3 bases, with 16 bases between. The DNA of the CDR3 is TGTGCCAGCAGTTATATCCGGGCAGGGGGGACAGATACGCAGTATTTT. It specifies CASSYIRAGGTDTQYF.

The V call is TRBV15, the J call TRBJ1-1; TRBD1 is a possible D gene (5 bases). Between the trimmed V and J ends, which lost 7 bases and 1 base, there was a span of 10 bases. Germline values: CDR1 LNHNV, CDR2 YYDKDF (reference sequence). CDR3 length: 13 amino acids. Written as DNA, the CDR3 is TGTGCCACCATCTTAACAGGGAACACTGAAGCTTTCTTT. This translates into CATILTGNTEAFF. The whole variable domain, remainder taken from reference TRBV15 and TRBJ1-1, is DAMVIQNPRYQVTQFGKPVTLSCSQTLNHNVMYWYQQKSSQAPKLLFHYYDKDFNNEADTPDNFQSRRPNTSFCFLDIRSPGLGDTAMYLCATILTGNTEAFFGQGTRLTVV.

In this sample, this clone turned up a few times. This rearrangement joins TRBV29-1 to TRBJ2-6; 10 bases match TRBD1. This CDR3 is built from 16 residues. The germline V gene encodes CDR1 SQVTM and CDR2 ANQGSEA. V lost 3 bases and J lost 0; bases outside the gene matches: 2. CDR3 DNA sequence: TGCAGCGTTGAGACAGGGGGCAGCTCTGGGGCCAACGTCCTGACTTTC. This translates into CSVETGGSSGANVLTF. Filled out from reference TRBV29-1 and TRBJ2-6, the complete variable domain reads SAVISQKPSRDICQRGTSLTIQCQVDSQVTMMFWYRQQPGQSLTLIATANQGSEATYESGFVIDKFPISRPNLTFSTLTVSNMSPEDSSIYLCSVETGGSSGANVLTFGAGSRLTVL.

The chain uses TRBV28 and TRBJ2-3; 11 nucleotides align to TRBD2. This CDR3 contains 16 residues. V lost 1 base to trimming and J lost 4 bases; unmatched junction nucleotides: 4. The germline V gene has CDR1 MDHEN and CDR2 SYDVKM. The CDR3 DNA sequence: TGTGCCAGCAGTTTATCCTTACTAGCGGGGGCAGATACGCAGTATTTT. Its protein is CASSLSLLAGADTQYF. The complete variable domain, with remaining parts taken from reference TRBV28 and TRBJ2-3, reads DVKVTQSSRYLVKRTGEKVFLECVQDMDHENMFWYRQDPGLGLRLIYFSYDVKMKEKGDIPEGYSVSREKKERFSLILESASTNQTSMYLCASSLSLLAGADTQYFGPGTRLTVL.

This sequence joins TRBV5-4 and TRBJ2-1, with D maybe TRBD2 (5 bases). The CDR3 totals 14 residues. CDR1 SGHNT and CDR2 YYREEE come from the germline V gene (reference sequence). With 4 bases removed from V and 7 bases from J, the gap between germline ends came to 15 bases. In DNA, the CDR3 is TGTGCCAGCAGCGGATGGGAGTCTCGGAATGAGCAGTTCTTC. As protein: CASSGWESRNEQFF.